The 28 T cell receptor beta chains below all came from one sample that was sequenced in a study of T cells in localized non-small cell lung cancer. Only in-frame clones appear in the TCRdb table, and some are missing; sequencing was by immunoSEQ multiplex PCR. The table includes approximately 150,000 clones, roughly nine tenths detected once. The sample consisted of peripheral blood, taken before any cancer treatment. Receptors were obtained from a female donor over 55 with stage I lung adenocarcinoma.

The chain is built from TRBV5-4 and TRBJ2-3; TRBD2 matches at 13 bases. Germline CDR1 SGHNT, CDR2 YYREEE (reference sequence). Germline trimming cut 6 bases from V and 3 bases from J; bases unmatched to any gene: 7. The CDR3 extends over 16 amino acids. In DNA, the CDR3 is TGTGCCAGCAACGCCCTGGGACTAGCGGGGACAGATACGCAGTATTTT. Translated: CASNALGLAGTDTQYF. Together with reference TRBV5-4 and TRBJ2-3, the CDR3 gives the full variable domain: ETGVTQSPTHLIKTRGQQVTLRCSSQSGHNTVSWYQQALGQGPQFIFQYYREEENGRGNFPPRFSGLQFPNYSSELNVNALELDDSALYLCASNALGLAGTDTQYFGPGTRLTVL.

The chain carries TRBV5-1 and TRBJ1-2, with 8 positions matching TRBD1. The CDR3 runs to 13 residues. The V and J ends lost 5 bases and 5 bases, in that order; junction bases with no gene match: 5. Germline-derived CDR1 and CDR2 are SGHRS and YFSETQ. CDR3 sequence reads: CASSPDREYGYTF. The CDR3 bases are TGCGCCAGCAGTCCGGACAGGGAATATGGCTACACCTTC.

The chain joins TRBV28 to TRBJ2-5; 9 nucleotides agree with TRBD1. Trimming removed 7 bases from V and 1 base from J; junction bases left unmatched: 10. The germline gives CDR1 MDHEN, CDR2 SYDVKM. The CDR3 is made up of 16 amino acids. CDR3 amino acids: CASTPSGTGSQETQYF. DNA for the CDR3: TGTGCCAGCACCCCTTCAGGGACAGGGTCCCAAGAGACCCAGTACTTC. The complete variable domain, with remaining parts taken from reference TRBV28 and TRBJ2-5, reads DVKVTQSSRYLVKRTGEKVFLECVQDMDHENMFWYRQDPGLGLRLIYFSYDVKMKEKGDIPEGYSVSREKKERFSLILESASTNQTSMYLCASTPSGTGSQETQYFGPGTRLLVL.

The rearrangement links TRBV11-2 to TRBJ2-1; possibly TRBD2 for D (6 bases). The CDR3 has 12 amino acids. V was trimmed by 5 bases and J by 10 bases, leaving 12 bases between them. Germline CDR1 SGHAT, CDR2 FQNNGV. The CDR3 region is CASSTSPWEQFF. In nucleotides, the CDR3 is TGTGCCAGCAGCACTAGCCCCTGGGAGCAGTTCTTC.

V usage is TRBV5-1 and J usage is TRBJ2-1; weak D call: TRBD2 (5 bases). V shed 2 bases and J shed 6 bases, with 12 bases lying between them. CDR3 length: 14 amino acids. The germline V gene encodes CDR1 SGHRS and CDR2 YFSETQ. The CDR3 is CASSLEGIGNEQFF. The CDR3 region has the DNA TGCGCCAGCAGCTTAGAGGGAATTGGCAATGAGCAGTTCTTC.

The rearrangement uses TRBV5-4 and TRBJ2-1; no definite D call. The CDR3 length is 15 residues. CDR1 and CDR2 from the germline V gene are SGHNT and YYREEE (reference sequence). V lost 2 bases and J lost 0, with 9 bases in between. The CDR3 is CASSFGGSSYNEQFF. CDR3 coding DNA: TGTGCCAGCAGCTTCGGCGGTAGCTCCTACAATGAGCAGTTCTTC.

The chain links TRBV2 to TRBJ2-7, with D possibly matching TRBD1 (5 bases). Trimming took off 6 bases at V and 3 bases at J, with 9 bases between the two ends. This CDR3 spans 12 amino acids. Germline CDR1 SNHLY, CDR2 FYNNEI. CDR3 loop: CASRDNNYEQYF. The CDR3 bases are TGTGCCAGCAGGGACAACAACTACGAGCAGTACTTC.

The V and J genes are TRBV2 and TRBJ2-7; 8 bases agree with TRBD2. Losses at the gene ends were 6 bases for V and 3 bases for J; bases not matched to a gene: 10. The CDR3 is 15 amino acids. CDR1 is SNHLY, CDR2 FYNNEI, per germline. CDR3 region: CASRPLSGEGYEQYF. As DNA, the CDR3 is TGTGCCAGCAGGCCTCTTAGCGGGGAAGGCTACGAGCAGTACTTC. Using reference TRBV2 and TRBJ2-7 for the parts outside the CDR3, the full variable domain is EPEVTQTPSHQVTQMGQEVILRCVPISNHLYFYWYRQILGQKVEFLVSFYNNEISEKSEIFDDQFSVERPDGSNFTLKIRSTKLEDSAMYFCASRPLSGEGYEQYFGPGTRLTVT.

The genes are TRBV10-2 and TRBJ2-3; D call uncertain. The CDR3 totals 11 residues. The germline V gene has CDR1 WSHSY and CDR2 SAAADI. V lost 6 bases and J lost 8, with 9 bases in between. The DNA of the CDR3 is TGCGCCAGCAGCGAATCTTCTACGCAGTATTTT. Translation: CASSESSTQYF.

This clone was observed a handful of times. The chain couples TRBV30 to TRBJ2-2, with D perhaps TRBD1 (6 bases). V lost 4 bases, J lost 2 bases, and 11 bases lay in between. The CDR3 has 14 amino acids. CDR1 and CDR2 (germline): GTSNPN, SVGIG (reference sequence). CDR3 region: CAWKQGFNTGELFF. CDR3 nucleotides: TGTGCCTGGAAACAGGGCTTTAACACCGGGGAGCTGTTTTTT. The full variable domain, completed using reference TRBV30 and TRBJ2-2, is SQTIHQWPATLVQPVGSPLSLECTVEGTSNPNLYWYRQAAGRGLQLLFYSVGIGQISSEVPQNLSASRPQDRQFILSSKKLLLSDSGFYLCAWKQGFNTGELFFGEGSRLTVL.

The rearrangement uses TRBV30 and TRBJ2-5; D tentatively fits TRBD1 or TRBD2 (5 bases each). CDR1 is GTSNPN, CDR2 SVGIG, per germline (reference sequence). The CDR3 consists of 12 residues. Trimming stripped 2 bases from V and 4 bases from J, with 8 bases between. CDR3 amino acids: CAWSWDRETQYF. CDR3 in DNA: TGTGCCTGGAGTTGGGACCGAGAGACCCAGTACTTC.

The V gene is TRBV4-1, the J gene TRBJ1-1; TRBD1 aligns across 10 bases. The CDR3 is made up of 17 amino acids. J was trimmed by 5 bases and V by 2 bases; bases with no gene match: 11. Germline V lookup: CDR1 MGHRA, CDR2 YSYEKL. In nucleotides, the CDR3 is TGCGCCAGCAGCCAAATCCCCATCGACAGGGGGCGGACTGAAGCTTTCTTT. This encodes CASSQIPIDRGRTEAFF.

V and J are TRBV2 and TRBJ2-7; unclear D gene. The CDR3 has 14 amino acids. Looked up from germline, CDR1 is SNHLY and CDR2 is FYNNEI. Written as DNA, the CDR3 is TGTGCAGGGATGAAGGAATCGGCTGGCTACGAGCAGTACTTC. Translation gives CAGMKESAGYEQYF. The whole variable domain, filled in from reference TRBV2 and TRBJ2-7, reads EPEVTQTPSHQVTQMGQEVILRCVPISNHLYFYWYRQILGQKVEFLVSFYNNEISEKSEIFDDQFSVERPDGSNFTLKIRSTKLEDSAMYFCAGMKESAGYEQYFGPGTRLTVT.

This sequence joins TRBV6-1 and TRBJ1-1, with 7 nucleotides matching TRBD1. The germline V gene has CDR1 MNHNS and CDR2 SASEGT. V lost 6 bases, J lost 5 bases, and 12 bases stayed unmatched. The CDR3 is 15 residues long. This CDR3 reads CASSRPTGVGTEAFF. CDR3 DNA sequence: TGTGCCAGCAGCCGACCTACAGGGGTCGGGACTGAAGCTTTCTTT.

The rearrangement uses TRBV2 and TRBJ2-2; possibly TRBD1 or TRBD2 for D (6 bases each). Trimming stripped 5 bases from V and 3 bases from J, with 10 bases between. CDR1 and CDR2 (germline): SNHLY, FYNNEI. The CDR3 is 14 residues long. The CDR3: CASSTGAYTGELFF. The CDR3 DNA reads TGTGCCAGCAGTACGGGGGCCTACACCGGGGAGCTGTTTTTT.

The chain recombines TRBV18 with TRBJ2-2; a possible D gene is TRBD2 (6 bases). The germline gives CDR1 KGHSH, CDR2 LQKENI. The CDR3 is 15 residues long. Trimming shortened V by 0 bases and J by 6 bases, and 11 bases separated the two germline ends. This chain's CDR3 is CASSPPGRDPGELFF. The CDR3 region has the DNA TGTGCCAGCTCACCACCGGGGCGGGACCCCGGGGAGCTGTTTTTT.

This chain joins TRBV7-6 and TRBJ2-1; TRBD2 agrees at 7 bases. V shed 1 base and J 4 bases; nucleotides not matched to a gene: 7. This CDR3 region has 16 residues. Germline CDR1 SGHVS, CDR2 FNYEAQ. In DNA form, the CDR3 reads TGTGCCAGCAGCTTAGAAGCCCCTAGCGGTTACAATGAGCAGTTCTTC. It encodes CASSLEAPSGYNEQFF.

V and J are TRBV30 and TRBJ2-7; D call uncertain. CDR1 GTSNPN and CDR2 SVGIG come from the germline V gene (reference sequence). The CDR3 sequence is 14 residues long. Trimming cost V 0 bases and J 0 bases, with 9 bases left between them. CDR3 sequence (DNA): TGTGCCTGGAGTGTATCCTTGGGCTCCTACGAGCAGTACTTC. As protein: CAWSVSLGSYEQYF.

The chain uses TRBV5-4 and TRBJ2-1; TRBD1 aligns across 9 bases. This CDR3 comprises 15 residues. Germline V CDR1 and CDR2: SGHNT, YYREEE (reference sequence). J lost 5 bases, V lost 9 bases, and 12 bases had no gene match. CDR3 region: CATAHRGQADNEQFF. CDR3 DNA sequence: TGTGCCACGGCCCACAGGGGGCAGGCCGACAATGAGCAGTTCTTC.

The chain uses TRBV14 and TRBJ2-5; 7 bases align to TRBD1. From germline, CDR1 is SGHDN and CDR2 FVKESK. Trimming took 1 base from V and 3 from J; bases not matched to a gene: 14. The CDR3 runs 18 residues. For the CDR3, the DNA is TGTGCCAGCAGCCAAGGGTTTCCCGGGACAGAAAAAAAAGAGACCCAGTACTTC. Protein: CASSQGFPGTEKKETQYF.

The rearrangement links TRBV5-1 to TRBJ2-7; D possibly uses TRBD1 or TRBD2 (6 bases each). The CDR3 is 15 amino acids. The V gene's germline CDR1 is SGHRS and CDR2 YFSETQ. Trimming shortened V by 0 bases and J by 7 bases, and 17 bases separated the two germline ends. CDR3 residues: CASSLEGGLRGEQYF. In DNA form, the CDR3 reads TGCGCCAGCAGCTTGGAAGGGGGGCTAAGGGGTGAGCAGTACTTC.

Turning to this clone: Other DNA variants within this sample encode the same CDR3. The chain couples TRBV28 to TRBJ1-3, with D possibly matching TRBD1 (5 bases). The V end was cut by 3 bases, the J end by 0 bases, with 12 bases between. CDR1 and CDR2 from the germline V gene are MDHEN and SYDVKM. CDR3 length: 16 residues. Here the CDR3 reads CASSLGQLGSGNTIYF. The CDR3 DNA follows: TGTGCCAGCAGTTTGGGGCAACTCGGCTCTGGAAACACCATATATTTT.

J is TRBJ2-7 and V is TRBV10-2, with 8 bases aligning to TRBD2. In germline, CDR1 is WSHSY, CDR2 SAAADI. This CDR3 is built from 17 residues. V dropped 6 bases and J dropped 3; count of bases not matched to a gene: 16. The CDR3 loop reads CASREGIGLAGYYEQYF. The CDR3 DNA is TGCGCCAGCAGGGAGGGGATAGGTCTAGCGGGTTACTACGAGCAGTACTTC.

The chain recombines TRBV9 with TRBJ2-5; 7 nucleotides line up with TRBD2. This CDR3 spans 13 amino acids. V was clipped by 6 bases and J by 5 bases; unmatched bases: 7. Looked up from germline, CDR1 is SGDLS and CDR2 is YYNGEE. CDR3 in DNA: TGTGCCAGCACATCGGCGGGAGTCGAGACCCAGTACTTC. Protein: CASTSAGVETQYF.

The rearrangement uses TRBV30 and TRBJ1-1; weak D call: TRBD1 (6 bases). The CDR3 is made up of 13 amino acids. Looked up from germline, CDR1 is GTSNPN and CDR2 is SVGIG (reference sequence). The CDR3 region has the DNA TGTGCTTGCAACGGGGGGCTGGGCACTGAAGCTTTCTTT. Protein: CACNGGLGTEAFF.

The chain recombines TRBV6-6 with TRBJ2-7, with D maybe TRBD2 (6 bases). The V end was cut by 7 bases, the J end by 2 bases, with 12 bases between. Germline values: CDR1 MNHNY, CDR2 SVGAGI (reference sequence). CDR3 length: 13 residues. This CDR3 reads CASMKLAAYEQYF. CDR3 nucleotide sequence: TGTGCCAGCATGAAATTAGCGGCCTACGAGCAGTACTTC.

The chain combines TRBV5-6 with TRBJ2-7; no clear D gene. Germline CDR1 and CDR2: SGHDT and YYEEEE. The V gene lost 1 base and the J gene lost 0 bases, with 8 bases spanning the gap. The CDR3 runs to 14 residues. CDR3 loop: CASSLLGYSYEQYF. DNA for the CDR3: TGTGCCAGCAGCTTGTTGGGATACTCCTACGAGCAGTACTTC. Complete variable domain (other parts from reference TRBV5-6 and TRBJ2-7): DAGVTQSPTHLIKTRGQQVTLRCSPKSGHDTVSWYQQALGQGPQFIFQYYEEEERQRGNFPDRFSGHQFPNYSSELNVNALLLGDSALYLCASSLLGYSYEQYFGPGTRLTVT.

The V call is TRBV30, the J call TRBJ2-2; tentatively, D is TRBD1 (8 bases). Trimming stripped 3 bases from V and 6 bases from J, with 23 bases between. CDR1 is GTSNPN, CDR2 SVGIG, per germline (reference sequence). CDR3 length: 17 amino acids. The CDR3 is CAWRLKGGTGAAGELFF. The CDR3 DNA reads TGTGCCTGGAGACTAAAGGGGGGGACAGGCGCAGCCGGGGAGCTGTTTTTT.